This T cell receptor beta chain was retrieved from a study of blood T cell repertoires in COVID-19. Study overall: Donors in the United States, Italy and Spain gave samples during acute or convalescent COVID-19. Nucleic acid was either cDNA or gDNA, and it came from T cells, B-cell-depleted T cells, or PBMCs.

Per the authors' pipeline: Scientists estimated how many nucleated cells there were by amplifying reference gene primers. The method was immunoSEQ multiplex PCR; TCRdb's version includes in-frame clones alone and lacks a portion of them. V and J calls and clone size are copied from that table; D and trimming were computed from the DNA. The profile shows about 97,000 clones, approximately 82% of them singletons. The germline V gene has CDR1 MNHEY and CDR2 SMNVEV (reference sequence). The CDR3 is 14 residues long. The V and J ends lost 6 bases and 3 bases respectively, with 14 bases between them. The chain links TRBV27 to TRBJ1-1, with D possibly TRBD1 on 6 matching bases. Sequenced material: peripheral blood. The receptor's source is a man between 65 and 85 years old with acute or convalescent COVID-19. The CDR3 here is CASRQGRVDTEAFF. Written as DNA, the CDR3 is TGTGCCAGCAGACAGGGTCGAGTAGACACTGAAGCTTTCTTT.